This TCR beta chain is from a study of blood T cell repertoires in COVID-19. V was cut by 4 bases and J by 0 bases, with 15 bases left in between. This CDR3 has 15 residues. Germline V CDR1 and CDR2: GTSNPN, SVGIG (reference sequence). In the original processing: Using reference gene primer amplification, nucleated cell counts were estimated. Some clones are missing from TCRdb's copy, which holds only in-frame ones; the method was immunoSEQ multiplex PCR. D and trimming were read from the DNA, whereas the V and J calls and clone size are those reported in that table. The table shows approximately 180,000 clones, with around nine tenths occurring only once.

The receptor's source is a human donor in a cohort sampled during active COVID-19. The chain joins TRBV30 to TRBJ1-1, with D possibly being TRBD1 (5 bases). Sequencing was done on a sample of peripheral blood. DNA of the CDR3: TGTGCCTGGACCTTAGGGGTCACCATGAACACTGAAGCTTTCTTT. Protein product: CAWTLGVTMNTEAFF.